Sequencing of this TCR beta chain was carried out in a study of CD8 T cells in Susac syndrome. At the level of the study: The Susac syndrome patients were therapy-naive, on corticosteroids, or on intravenous immunoglobulin alone at blood draw.

After extraction with the RNeasy kit, roughly 0.5 to 1 ug of the RNA was reverse transcribed using random hexamers. With immunoSEQ multiplex PCR, TCR beta CDR3 was amplified across 54 Vbeta and 13 Jbeta. TCRdb used MiXCR to reprocess the immunoSEQ multiplex PCR reads, holding one entry per CDR3 protein. Seen here are 200,000 or so distinct CDR3 sequences, under 97% observed once, and the top ten hold 0.098%. Source material: CD4+ T cells from PBMCs. The receptor comes from a human donor with Susac syndrome.

As DNA, the CDR3 is TGCAGCGTTGTAGCACCTCGCTATGGCTACACCTTC. Its protein is CSVVAPRYGYTF. V gene TRBV29-1 combines with J gene TRBJ1-2; D is unclear. V was shortened by 4 bases and J by 4 bases, with 10 bases between the two germline ends. The length of the CDR3 is 12 residues. The germline CDR1 and CDR2 sequences are SQVTM and ANQGSEA.